These 27 T cell receptor beta chains share one sample of origin, sequenced in a study of CD8 T cells in ankylosing spondylitis. Each CDR3 protein gets one entry after TCRdb re-called the 5' RACE reads with MiXCR. The sample holds just over 300,000 distinct CDR3 sequences, 20% seen once. Source material: blood, either unsorted or a sorted T cell fraction (not recorded which). Every receptor here comes from a female donor with ankylosing spondylitis or in good health (not recorded which).

V is TRBV5-4 and J is TRBJ2-1; no clear D gene. With 4 bases removed from V and 0 bases from J, the gap between germline ends came to 11 bases. The CDR3 length is 15 residues. The V gene's germline CDR1 is SGHNT and CDR2 YYREEE (reference sequence). This CDR3 reads CASSSSPGSYNEQFF. CDR3 nucleotides: TGTGCCAGCAGCAGTAGCCCCGGCTCCTACAATGAGCAGTTCTTC. The full variable domain, with the rest looked up from reference TRBV5-4 and TRBJ2-1, is ETGVTQSPTHLIKTRGQQVTLRCSSQSGHNTVSWYQQALGQGPQFIFQYYREEENGRGNFPPRFSGLQFPNYSSELNVNALELDDSALYLCASSSSPGSYNEQFFGPGTRLTVL.

This clonotype was seen at least ten times. V gene TRBV20-1 combines with J gene TRBJ2-3; no clear D. The V and J ends lost 6 bases and 2 bases respectively, with 12 bases between them. The CDR3 is 13 amino acids. In germline, CDR1 is DFQATT, CDR2 SNEGSKA (reference sequence). The CDR3 loop is CSAPLMSTDTQYF. CDR3 DNA: TGCAGTGCCCCACTGATGTCCACAGATACGCAGTATTTT.

Only a few counts were recorded for this clonotype. This chain joins TRBV4-3 and TRBJ2-6; the D gene is possibly TRBD2 (5 bases). The CDR3 consists of 17 residues. The V gene's germline CDR1 is LGHNA and CDR2 YSLEER. Deletions cut 1 base from V and 7 bases from J, with 17 bases between. The DNA for the CDR3 is TGCGCCAGCAGCCAAGCCCTACGGGGTAATTTCGCCAACGTCCTGACTTTC. Amino acid sequence: CASSQALRGNFANVLTF.

The chain combines TRBV7-2 with TRBJ2-1, with D maybe TRBD2 (6 bases). CDR3 size: 14 residues. Trimming cost V 4 bases and J 6 bases, with 13 bases left between them. Germline V gene lookup returns CDR1 SGHTA and CDR2 FQGNSA. CDR3 protein: CASSSRLGPNEQFF. The DNA of the CDR3 is TGTGCCAGCAGCTCCCGACTAGGTCCCAATGAGCAGTTCTTC. Combining the CDR3 with reference TRBV7-2 and TRBJ2-1 gives the whole variable domain GAGVSQSPSNKVTEKGKDVELRCDPISGHTALYWYRQSLGQGLEFLIYFQGNSAPDKSGLPSDRFSAERTGGSVSTLTIQRTQQEDSAVYLCASSSRLGPNEQFFGPGTRLTVL.

The V call is TRBV19, the J call TRBJ2-2; TRBD1 agrees at 7 bases. Germline trimming cut 7 bases from V and 3 bases from J; bases unmatched to any gene: 5. The V gene's germline CDR1 is LNHDA and CDR2 SQIVND (reference sequence). The CDR3 has 14 amino acids. DNA for the CDR3: TGTGCCAGTACCGGGACAGCAGACACCGGGGAGCTGTTTTTT. It codes for CASTGTADTGELFF.

V gene TRBV7-2 combines with J gene TRBJ2-1, with D possibly being TRBD2 (6 bases). The CDR3 extends over 16 amino acids. The V end was cut by 5 bases, the J end by 0 bases, with 14 bases between. CDR1 is SGHTA and CDR2 is FQGNSA in the germline V gene. CDR3 DNA sequence: TGTGCCAGCAGCCCTTCGGACGGGAGCTCCTACAATGAGCAGTTCTTC. This gives the protein CASSPSDGSSYNEQFF.

The chain joins TRBV5-1 to TRBJ2-7, with 8 bases identical to TRBD1. The trim removed 4 bases at V and 3 bases at J, leaving 3 bases unmatched. From germline, CDR1 is SGHRS and CDR2 YFSETQ. This CDR3 spans 13 amino acids. CDR3 sequence: CASSTGTGYEQYF. CDR3 DNA: TGCGCCAGCAGCACCGGGACAGGCTACGAGCAGTACTTC. The full variable domain, in which reference TRBV5-1 and TRBJ2-7 provide the parts outside the CDR3, is KAGVTQTPRYLIKTRGQQVTLSCSPISGHRSVSWYQQTPGQGLQFLFEYFSETQRNKGNFPGRFSGRQFSNSRSEMNVSTLELGDSALYLCASSTGTGYEQYFGPGTRLTVT.

In its sample, this clonotype was seen many times. V is TRBV20-1 and J is TRBJ2-2; D gene ambiguous. The CDR3 extends over 13 amino acids. The germline V and J ends were trimmed by 4 bases and 0 bases, with 6 bases remaining between them. Germline CDR1 reads DFQATT; CDR2 reads SNEGSKA (reference sequence). The CDR3 nucleotides read TGCAGTGCTACTAGGACGAACACCGGGGAGCTGTTTTTT. Translating it yields CSATRTNTGELFF.

CDR3 region: CSVATVSYNEQFF. The CDR3 nucleotides read TGCAGCGTTGCTACGGTCAGTTACAATGAGCAGTTCTTC. This chain connects TRBV29-1 to TRBJ2-1; D is undetermined. Trimming stripped 4 bases from V and 4 bases from J, with 11 bases between. CDR3 length equals 13 residues. Germline CDR1 and CDR2: SQVTM and ANQGSEA.

The sample holds a few counts of this clonotype. The genes are TRBV2 and TRBJ2-1; D possibly matches TRBD1 or TRBD2 (6 bases each). Germline V lookup: CDR1 SNHLY, CDR2 FYNNEI. The CDR3 consists of 12 residues. The germline V and J ends were trimmed by 10 bases and 14 bases, with 21 bases remaining between them. CDR3 sequence reads: CATGSGTSGEFF. The CDR3 DNA sequence: TGTGCCACCGGGAGTGGGACCTCAGGGGAGTTCTTC.

There are a few counts of this clonotype. This rearrangement joins TRBV14 to TRBJ1-1, with D hard to call. V lost 1 base to trimming and J lost 6 bases, with 9 bases between them. The CDR3 totals 13 residues. CDR1 SGHDN and CDR2 FVKESK come from the germline V gene. CDR3 in amino acids: CASSQVADPEAFF. The CDR3 DNA reads as TGTGCCAGCAGCCAAGTTGCGGATCCTGAAGCTTTCTTT. Complete variable domain (other parts from reference TRBV14 and TRBJ1-1): EAGVTQFPSHSVIEKGQTVTLRCDPISGHDNLYWYRRVMGKEIKFLLHFVKESKQDESGMPNNRFLAERTGGTYSTLKVQPAELEDSGVYFCASSQVADPEAFFGQGTRLTVV.

This clonotype was observed at least ten times. This chain connects TRBV12-3 or TRBV12-4 to TRBJ1-2; 7 nucleotides align to TRBD1. The CDR3 is made up of 16 amino acids. V lost 7 bases and J lost 8; bases outside the gene matches: 19. This chain's CDR3 is CASTLNRGRSFEGYTF. The CDR3 DNA sequence: TGTGCCAGCACCCTAAATAGGGGGCGAAGTTTTGAGGGCTACACCTTC.

The chain recombines TRBV7-2 with TRBJ1-2; no firm D call. V lost 3 bases to trimming and J lost 3 bases, with 11 bases between them. The germline V gene has CDR1 SGHTA and CDR2 FQGNSA. The CDR3 loop spans 14 amino acids. For the CDR3, the DNA is TGTGCCAGCAGCTTCCCCATGAAGGACTATGGCTACACCTTC. Translating it yields CASSFPMKDYGYTF.

This chain links TRBV6-2 or TRBV6-3 with TRBJ2-7; D is possibly TRBD2 (6 bases). This CDR3 comprises 14 residues. Germline-derived CDR1 and CDR2 are MNHEY and SVGEGT. Deletions cut 7 bases from V and 2 bases from J, with 15 bases between. Here the CDR3 DNA reads TGTGCCAGCATGGAGACGGGAGTCACCTACGAGCAGTACTTC. This sequence encodes CASMETGVTYEQYF.

The genes are TRBV20-1 and TRBJ1-2; 8 nucleotides match TRBD1. J lost 5 bases, V lost 0 bases, and 11 bases had no gene match. The CDR3 has 16 amino acids. Per the germline V gene, CDR1 is DFQATT and CDR2 is SNEGSKA (reference sequence). The CDR3 here is CSARDPGRGLGYGYTF. The CDR3 bases are TGCAGTGCTAGAGACCCGGGCAGGGGGCTGGGGTATGGCTACACCTTC.

The sample holds a few counts of this clonotype. For the CDR3, the DNA is TGTGCCAGCAGCTGGGGGGGACGCAGTGTAAGAGGGCATGGCTACACCTTC. Translating it yields CASSWGGRSVRGHGYTF. The V and J genes are TRBV13 and TRBJ1-2, with D perhaps matching TRBD1 (5 bases). CDR3 size: 17 residues. Germline-derived CDR1 and CDR2 are PRHDT and FYEKMQ (reference sequence). The V end lost 4 bases, the J end lost 6 bases, and 24 bases lay between the germline ends.

This clonotype has a count of ten or more. The CDR3 sequence is CSSGREGLGEQFF. In nucleotides, the CDR3 is TGCAGTTCGGGGCGGGAGGGCCTAGGTGAGCAGTTCTTC. The chain employs TRBV20-1 and TRBJ2-1, with 9 bases identical to TRBD2. In germline, CDR1 is DFQATT, CDR2 SNEGSKA (reference sequence). This CDR3 spans 13 amino acids. Trimming cost V 8 bases and J 9 bases; bases outside gene matches: 11.

J is TRBJ2-5 and V is TRBV18; no definite D call. The CDR3 runs 15 residues. Germline CDR1 KGHSH, CDR2 LQKENI. V lost 2 bases and J lost 5, with 15 bases in between. The CDR3 here is CASSPAGAFEETQYF. CDR3 nucleotides: TGTGCCAGCTCACCAGCCGGAGCTTTCGAGGAGACCCAGTACTTC.

This clonotype occurred a few times. Written as DNA, the CDR3 is TGTGCCTGGAGTGTACTAGGACTAGCTGAAGCTACGCAGTATTTT. Its protein is CAWSVLGLAEATQYF. This sequence joins TRBV30 and TRBJ2-3, with 8 bases that match TRBD2. J gave up 8 bases and V 0 bases, and 10 bases lay outside the gene matches. The CDR3 loop spans 15 amino acids. Germline V gene sequence: CDR1 GTSNPN, CDR2 SVGIG (reference sequence).

Only one count was recorded for this clonotype. The chain is built from TRBV7-2 and TRBJ2-7, with D perhaps matching TRBD2 (5 bases). There are 14 residues in the CDR3. Trimming pared 5 bases from V and 0 bases from J, leaving 11 bases between. Germline lookup yields CDR1 SGHTA and CDR2 FQGNSA. CDR3 nucleotide sequence: TGTGCCAGCAGCCGAAGAGGGAGCTCCTACGAGCAGTACTTC. This sequence encodes CASSRRGSSYEQYF. Full variable domain (outside the CDR3, taken from reference TRBV7-2 and TRBJ2-7): GAGVSQSPSNKVTEKGKDVELRCDPISGHTALYWYRQSLGQGLEFLIYFQGNSAPDKSGLPSDRFSAERTGGSVSTLTIQRTQQEDSAVYLCASSRRGSSYEQYFGPGTRLTVT.

The gene calls are TRBV6-6 and TRBJ1-1; 10 bases fit TRBD1. This CDR3 spans 13 amino acids. Germline V gene data show CDR1 as MNHNY and CDR2 as SVGAGI (reference sequence). The J segment lost 10 bases and the V segment lost 2 bases, leaving 4 bases of the junction unmatched. DNA of the CDR3: TGTGCCAGCAGTTACCCGGACAGGGGGAGAGCTTTCTTT. It translates to CASSYPDRGRAFF.

The chain carries TRBV15 and TRBJ2-7, with 10 bases aligning to TRBD1. Germline CDR1 LNHNV, CDR2 YYDKDF (reference sequence). This CDR3 has 13 amino acids. Unmatched junction bases numbered 4, after V lost 5 bases and J lost 6 bases. The CDR3 here is CATSPRDRGEQYF. CDR3 coding DNA: TGTGCCACCAGCCCCCGGGACAGGGGCGAGCAGTACTTC.

In its sample, this clonotype was seen many times. V and J are TRBV3-1 and TRBJ2-7; no reliable D call. CDR1 is LGHDT, CDR2 YNNKEL, per germline (reference sequence). The CDR3 covers 13 residues. Between the trimmed V and J ends, which lost 1 base and 2 bases, there was a span of 6 bases. The CDR3 coding sequence is TGTGCCAGCAGCCAAGTTTCCCCCTACGAGCAGTACTTC. It specifies CASSQVSPYEQYF.

This clonotype was picked up a small number of times. The chain combines TRBV7-7 with TRBJ2-1; 9 nucleotides agree with TRBD2. CDR1 is SSHAT, CDR2 FNYEAQ, per germline (reference sequence). The CDR3 runs 19 residues. Trimming at V came to 1 base and at J to 5 bases, leaving 15 bases not matched to a gene. The CDR3 spells CASSLETGTGTSRNNEQFF. DNA for the CDR3: TGTGCCAGCAGCTTAGAAACGGGTACCGGGACTAGCCGAAACAATGAGCAGTTCTTC.

A few counts support this clonotype. J is TRBJ1-2 and V is TRBV7-2; D not certain. Germline CDR1 reads SGHTA; CDR2 reads FQGNSA. This CDR3 is built from 12 residues. The CDR3 region has the DNA TGTGCTGTGAGAGGGTGGAACTATGGCTACACCTTC. It codes for CAVRGWNYGYTF. The whole variable domain, remainder taken from reference TRBV7-2 and TRBJ1-2, is GAGVSQSPSNKVTEKGKDVELRCDPISGHTALYWYRQSLGQGLEFLIYFQGNSAPDKSGLPSDRFSAERTGGSVSTLTIQRTQQEDSAVYLCAVRGWNYGYTFGSGTRLTVV.

The chain links TRBV28 to TRBJ2-7; D is possibly TRBD1 (5 bases). The V gene's germline CDR1 is MDHEN and CDR2 SYDVKM. The CDR3 consists of 15 residues. Trimming removed 6 bases at V and 0 bases at J, with 15 bases between. CDR3 residues: CASRSRGSLSYEQYF. Written as DNA, the CDR3 is TGTGCCAGCAGAAGTAGGGGAAGCCTCTCCTACGAGCAGTACTTC. Looking up the rest from reference TRBV28 and TRBJ2-7 gives the full variable domain: DVKVTQSSRYLVKRTGEKVFLECVQDMDHENMFWYRQDPGLGLRLIYFSYDVKMKEKGDIPEGYSVSREKKERFSLILESASTNQTSMYLCASRSRGSLSYEQYFGPGTRLTVT.

The chain employs TRBV5-1 and TRBJ2-1; a possible D gene is TRBD1 (6 bases). The CDR3 contains 16 residues. The V gene lost 1 base and the J gene lost 8 bases, with 19 bases spanning the gap. Per germline, CDR1 SGHRS and CDR2 YFSETQ. DNA for the CDR3: TGCGCCAGCAGCTTGCGGGGAGACAGGATTTGGCATGAGCAGTTCTTC. It encodes CASSLRGDRIWHEQFF.